Listed here are 27 T cell receptor beta chains from one sample, sequenced in a study of T cell repertoires in cytomegalovirus infection. One entry per CDR3 protein results from TCRdb running MiXCR on the reads. The sample yields approximately 170,000 distinct CDR3 sequences, roughly 17% seen once. Specimen: CD8+ T cells from PBMCs. The receptors originated from a human donor in good health (CMV status not recorded). Some clones in this sample may be carry-over from other donors' samples.

In this sample, this clonotype turned up a few times. The V and J genes are TRBV12-3 or TRBV12-4 and TRBJ2-1, with TRBD2 matching 7 bases. The J segment lost 7 bases and the V segment lost 7 bases, leaving 13 bases of the junction unmatched. The CDR3 has 15 residues. The CDR3 spells CASTPFGGGQNEQFF. DNA for the CDR3: TGTGCCAGCACCCCGTTCGGGGGAGGGCAGAATGAGCAGTTCTTC.

This clonotype was seen a few times. This chain uses TRBV7-8 with TRBJ2-2, with 10 bases lining up with TRBD1. The germline CDR1 and CDR2 sequences are SGHVS and FQNEAQ. The V and J ends lost 4 bases and 3 bases, in that order; junction bases with no gene match: 2. This CDR3 comprises 15 residues. CDR3 nucleotides: TGTGCCAGCAGCTCCGGGACAGGGGACACCGGGGAGCTGTTTTTT. This sequence encodes CASSSGTGDTGELFF.

The chain has TRBV29-1 and TRBJ2-3; D unclear. The V gene lost 2 bases and the J gene lost 4 bases, with 13 bases spanning the gap. The germline gives CDR1 SQVTM, CDR2 ANQGSEA. The CDR3 totals 14 residues. The CDR3 sequence is CSVEYRAASDTQYF. The CDR3 DNA is TGCAGCGTTGAATATCGGGCGGCGTCAGATACGCAGTATTTT.

The V gene is TRBV28, the J gene TRBJ2-7, with TRBD1 as a possible D gene (6 bases). The CDR3 is made up of 13 amino acids. Germline V gene lookup returns CDR1 MDHEN and CDR2 SYDVKM. The V end was cut by 6 bases, the J end by 5 bases, with 14 bases between. The CDR3 region is CASSSRGFNEQYF. DNA of the CDR3: TGTGCCAGCAGCTCGAGGGGGTTTAACGAGCAGTACTTC.

The rearrangement uses TRBV7-8 and TRBJ2-6; D is perhaps TRBD1 (6 bases). V was cut by 5 bases and J by 2 bases, with 16 bases left in between. CDR1 and CDR2 (germline): SGHVS, FQNEAQ. The CDR3 totals 17 residues. The CDR3 region is CASSITPRGTGANVLTF. CDR3 bases: TGTGCCAGCAGCATTACACCCAGGGGAACTGGGGCCAACGTCCTGACTTTC.

The chain recombines TRBV28 with TRBJ2-5; possible D gene TRBD2, 5 bases. CDR3 length: 16 residues. Germline loops: CDR1 MDHEN, CDR2 SYDVKM. V was shortened by 6 bases and J by 0 bases, with 17 bases between the two germline ends. CDR3 loop: CASSQAERAYQETQYF. The CDR3 DNA follows: TGTGCCAGCAGCCAAGCCGAGAGGGCCTACCAAGAGACCCAGTACTTC.

The chain carries TRBV14 and TRBJ2-1; D remains ambiguous. V was cut by 2 bases and J by 7 bases, with 15 bases left in between. The CDR3 runs 15 residues. Germline V gene sequence: CDR1 SGHDN, CDR2 FVKESK. The CDR3 reads CASSQSWPPRNEQFF. In DNA form, the CDR3 reads TGTGCCAGCAGCCAAAGTTGGCCCCCTAGGAATGAGCAGTTCTTC.

This clonotype was seen a handful of times. This rearrangement joins TRBV7-8 to TRBJ2-1, with TRBD1 as a possible D gene (6 bases). Trimming pared 5 bases from V and 10 bases from J, leaving 12 bases between. The CDR3 totals 12 residues. CDR1 SGHVS and CDR2 FQNEAQ come from the germline V gene. In DNA form, the CDR3 reads TGTGCCAGCAGCCGGGACACCGGCGAGCAGTTCTTC. Amino acid sequence: CASSRDTGEQFF.

The chain couples TRBV28 to TRBJ1-1, with TRBD1 identical over 7 bases. This CDR3 is built from 14 residues. The germline CDR1 and CDR2 sequences are MDHEN and SYDVKM. V dropped 4 bases and J dropped 5; count of bases not matched to a gene: 7. The CDR3 region has the DNA TGTGCCAGCAGTTCAAAACGACAGGGAACTGAAGCTTTCTTT. It is translated as CASSSKRQGTEAFF.

This clonotype has only a few counts. This chain joins TRBV9 and TRBJ2-2, with D unclear. The CDR3 is 14 amino acids. The germline CDR1 and CDR2 sequences are SGDLS and YYNGEE. V shed 0 bases and J shed 4 bases, with 7 bases lying between them. The CDR3 DNA reads TGTGCCAGCAGCGTAGCCCCGTCCACCGGGGAGCTGTTTTTT. Translated, it gives CASSVAPSTGELFF.

This chain joins TRBV2 and TRBJ2-7; no firm D call. Trimming took 6 bases from V and 5 from J, leaving 20 bases between them. Per germline, CDR1 SNHLY and CDR2 FYNNEI. This CDR3 is built from 15 residues. CDR3 protein: CASSELALRMHEQYF. The CDR3 DNA is TGTGCCAGCAGCGAACTTGCGTTGCGTATGCACGAGCAGTACTTC.

This clonotype was seen many times. The V gene is TRBV11-2, the J gene TRBJ1-2; 7 bases line up with TRBD1. Looked up from germline, CDR1 is SGHAT and CDR2 is FQNNGV. With V trimmed by 2 bases and J by 4 bases, 4 bases remained unmatched. This CDR3 region has 14 residues. The DNA for the CDR3 is TGTGCCAGCAGCTTACGGACAGGAGGCTATGGCTACACCTTC. This codes for CASSLRTGGYGYTF.

In its sample, this clonotype was seen a few times. The chain carries TRBV28 and TRBJ2-1; D remains unclear. The CDR3 covers 16 residues. Germline V gene sequence: CDR1 MDHEN, CDR2 SYDVKM. V was cut by 3 bases and J by 2 bases, with 14 bases left in between. In DNA form, the CDR3 reads TGTGCCAGCAGTTTGGATCTCCGCCCCCCCTACAATGAGCAGTTCTTC. Amino acid sequence: CASSLDLRPPYNEQFF.

The J gene is TRBJ1-1, the V gene TRBV12-5, with 8 bases lining up with TRBD1. CDR3 length equals 18 residues. Germline values: CDR1 LGHNT, CDR2 FRNRAP. The J segment lost 3 bases and the V segment lost 2 bases, leaving 14 bases of the junction unmatched. The CDR3 loop is CASGLTPTGEERDTEAFF. The CDR3 bases are TGTGCTAGTGGTTTGACCCCGACAGGGGAGGAGAGGGACACTGAAGCTTTCTTT.

V usage is TRBV5-5 and J usage is TRBJ2-7; D may be TRBD2 (5 bases). Germline V CDR1 and CDR2: SGHKS, YYEKEE (reference sequence). V lost 6 bases and J 5 bases, leaving 18 bases between the germline ends. This CDR3 region has 14 residues. The CDR3 nucleotides are TGTGCCAGCAAACCCGGACTTCCGTTTGACGAGCAGTACTTC. Amino acid sequence: CASKPGLPFDEQYF.

This clonotype was detected many times. The rearrangement uses TRBV7-8 and TRBJ2-3; 7 bases align to TRBD2. The CDR3 contains 18 residues. The trim removed 5 bases at V and 5 bases at J, leaving 19 bases unmatched. The germline V gene has CDR1 SGHVS and CDR2 FQNEAQ. The CDR3 spells CASSRAPAAGPVEDTQYF. The CDR3, as DNA: TGTGCCAGCAGCCGAGCCCCTGCAGCGGGACCAGTTGAAGATACGCAGTATTTT.

This clonotype has more than one count but fewer than ten. The chain uses TRBV6-5 and TRBJ2-3; D gene ambiguous. Per the germline V gene, CDR1 is MNHEY and CDR2 is SVGAGI. V lost 0 bases to trimming and J lost 0 bases, with 10 bases between them. This CDR3 region has 16 residues. As DNA, the CDR3 is TGTGCCAGCAGTTACTCGCGGCTACCGAGCACAGATACGCAGTATTTT. This translates into CASSYSRLPSTDTQYF.

A few counts support this clonotype. The chain combines TRBV20-1 with TRBJ2-7; a weak D match, TRBD2 (6 bases). Trimming stripped 1 base from V and 3 bases from J, with 13 bases between. From germline, CDR1 is DFQATT and CDR2 SNEGSKA (reference sequence). CDR3 length equals 14 residues. The CDR3 DNA reads as TGCAGTGCTAGAGGTCACGGGAGTTACTACGAGCAGTACTTC. Its translation: CSARGHGSYYEQYF.

This clonotype was detected ten times or more. V is TRBV7-3 and J is TRBJ2-6; unclear D gene. Germline V gene lookup returns CDR1 SGHTA and CDR2 FQGTGA. V shed 0 bases and J shed 2 bases, with 5 bases lying between them. The CDR3 is 15 amino acids. CDR3 DNA sequence: TGTGCCAGCAGCTTAACGGGTACTGGGGCCAACGTCCTGACTTTC. It is translated as CASSLTGTGANVLTF.

This chain joins TRBV4-1 and TRBJ2-7, with D possibly matching TRBD2 (6 bases). The CDR3 is 13 amino acids. Germline-derived CDR1 and CDR2 are MGHRA and YSYEKL. V shed 1 base and J shed 7 bases, with 11 bases lying between them. The CDR3 region has the DNA TGCGCCAGCAGCCAAGGGGGAGGCCGGGAGCAGTACTTC. It encodes CASSQGGGREQYF.

V usage is TRBV7-9 and J usage is TRBJ2-7, with TRBD1 identical over 7 bases. This CDR3 has 12 amino acids. With 8 bases clipped from V and 2 bases from J, the junction kept 3 bases outside the gene matches. Germline V gene lookup returns CDR1 SEHNR and CDR2 FQNEAQ (reference sequence). In DNA form, the CDR3 reads TGTGCCAGCGGGACAGAGCCCTACGAGCAGTACTTC. Its protein is CASGTEPYEQYF.

Comment on this clonotype: One end of the junction does not line up with germline, which may come from a read error. The gene calls are TRBV7-2 and TRBJ2-1; D call uncertain. The CDR3 extends over 16 amino acids. Germline CDR1 and CDR2: SGHTA and FQGNSA. The DNA for the CDR3 is TGTGCCAGCAGCTTAGATTCCTACCGAGCCTACAATAAGCAGTTCTTC. Translated, it gives CASSLDSYRAYNKQFF.

This clonotype has only a few counts. The chain has TRBV7-6 and TRBJ2-1; 13 bases fit TRBD2. The junction had 7 bases not matched to a gene; V was cut back by 5 bases and J by 15 bases. The CDR3 is made up of 13 amino acids. CDR1 and CDR2 (germline): SGHVS, FNYEAQ. Written as DNA, the CDR3 is TGTGCCAGCAGCCGGACTAGCGGGAGTTGGATGTTCTTC. Protein: CASSRTSGSWMFF.

In its sample, this clonotype was seen a few times. V is TRBV12-3 or TRBV12-4 and J is TRBJ2-1; 8 nucleotides match TRBD2. V shed 5 bases and J 6 bases; nucleotides not matched to a gene: 12. The CDR3 spans 16 residues. CDR3 sequence: CASSPLKSGSINEQFF. The DNA of the CDR3 is TGTGCCAGCAGTCCCCTTAAAAGCGGGAGTATCAATGAGCAGTTCTTC.

This chain uses TRBV6-2 or TRBV6-3 with TRBJ2-1, with 7 bases fitting TRBD2. J gave up 4 bases and V 0 bases, and 6 bases lay outside the gene matches. Looked up from germline, CDR1 is MNHEY and CDR2 is SVGEGT. The CDR3 loop spans 16 amino acids. The CDR3 DNA reads TGTGCCAGCAGTTACTCGGTTTCTAGCGGATACAATGAGCAGTTCTTC. It encodes CASSYSVSSGYNEQFF.

V gene TRBV6-2 or TRBV6-3 combines with J gene TRBJ2-7; D remains ambiguous. This CDR3 is built from 11 residues. The V gene's germline CDR1 is MNHEY and CDR2 SVGEGT. The V end was cut by 6 bases, the J end by 7 bases, with 10 bases between. The CDR3 sequence is CASRRGLEQYF. In nucleotides, the CDR3 is TGTGCCAGCAGGCGTGGATTAGAGCAGTACTTC.

V is TRBV27 and J is TRBJ2-1; 11 bases match TRBD2. The trim removed 6 bases at V and 6 bases at J, leaving 1 base unmatched. Germline CDR1 is MNHEY and CDR2 is SMNVEV (reference sequence). This CDR3 is 13 amino acids long. The CDR3 is CASRLAGANEQFF. The CDR3 DNA reads TGTGCCAGCAGACTAGCGGGAGCCAATGAGCAGTTCTTC.